This TCR beta chain appears in the sequencing data of a study of blood T cell repertoires in COVID-19. Study-level background: COVID-19 samples, acute and convalescent, were from the United States, Italy and Spain. Sources were T cells, B-cell-depleted T cells, or PBMCs; the material itself was cDNA or gDNA.

As processed by the authors: Amplification of reference gene primers provided the estimated nucleated cell counts. This table comes from immunoSEQ multiplex PCR, and its TCRdb copy is limited to in-frame clones, with some not included. V, J and clone size were drawn from that table, and D and trimming were deduced from the DNA. The data show around 100,000 clones, approximately 89% seen once. The specimen was peripheral blood. This TCR came from a man between 50 and 59 years old with active COVID-19.

This CDR3 is CSPTGTELYSNQPQHF. The CDR3 bases are TGCAGCCCAACCGGGACAGAGTTATATAGCAATCAGCCCCAGCATTTT. The chain uses TRBV29-1 and TRBJ1-5; TRBD1 aligns across 7 bases. This CDR3 has 16 amino acids. The V segment lost 8 bases and the J segment 0 bases; nucleotides outside the gene matches: 13. The germline gives CDR1 SQVTM, CDR2 ANQGSEA.